This T cell receptor (beta chain) was retrieved from a study of early T cells in non-severe SARS-CoV-2 infection. Study-wide context: Bulk RNA from unsorted whole blood was sequenced; chains were unpaired. Study findings and constraints: Matching against VDJdb likely underestimated virus-specific expansions, favoring anti-spike CD8.

Each CDR3 protein is one row after TCRdb ran MiXCR on the 5' RACE reads. The table lists tens of thousands of distinct CDR3 sequences, around 13% of them singletons. Trimming shortened V by 6 bases and J by 0 bases, and 6 bases separated the two germline ends. The CDR3 contains 14 residues. Germline V gives CDR1 MNHEY, CDR2 SMNVEV (reference sequence). This clonotype was seen repeatedly, ten times or more. What it binds is not known. The specimen sequenced was whole blood. The chain combines TRBV27 with TRBJ1-6; D ambiguous. The clonotype comes from an adult who was a healthcare worker with PCR-confirmed SARS-CoV-2 infection or an uninfected control (not recorded which). The CDR3 is CASRVDSYNSPLHF. As DNA, the CDR3 is TGTGCCAGCAGGGTCGACTCCTATAATTCACCCCTCCACTTT.